Each of the 22 T cell receptor beta chains below was sequenced from the same sample in a study of cytomegalovirus exposure and HLA in healthy donors. PCR primers comprised 60 Vbeta and 13 Jbeta primers. Generated by immunoSEQ multiplex PCR, the TCRdb table keeps only in-frame clones and is missing some. Here the sample spans about 200,000 clones, about 80% being singletons. Sequenced material: PBMCs. These receptors originate from a woman aged 40 to 55 in good health and CMV-seronegative.

The chain has TRBV11-3 and TRBJ2-1, with TRBD2 identical over 8 bases. The CDR3 has 15 amino acids. From germline, CDR1 is SGHNT and CDR2 YENEEA. With V trimmed by 5 bases and J by 8 bases, 11 bases remained unmatched. CDR3 sequence reads: CASSPGSGGEDEQFF. The CDR3 DNA reads TGTGCCAGCAGCCCGGGGTCGGGGGGGGAGGATGAGCAGTTCTTC.

The rearrangement links TRBV10-3 to TRBJ2-1; 7 nucleotides line up with TRBD1. Unmatched junction bases numbered 7, after V lost 10 bases and J lost 4 bases. The CDR3 loop spans 13 amino acids. Germline V CDR1 and CDR2: ENHRY, SYGVKD. The CDR3 DNA is TGTGCCACCGCCGGGACAGCTTACAATGAGCAGTTCTTC. Amino acids: CATAGTAYNEQFF.

The chain links TRBV15 to TRBJ1-1, with unresolved D. Trimming removed 1 base at V and 8 bases at J, with 11 bases between. Germline V CDR1 and CDR2: LNHNV, YYDKDF (reference sequence). The CDR3 has 13 amino acids. The CDR3 DNA sequence: TGTGCCACCAGCAGAGGAGGCGGATTCGAAGCTTTCTTT. It codes for CATSRGGGFEAFF.

This clone turned up a few times. The chain recombines TRBV9 with TRBJ1-2; a weak D match, TRBD1 (5 bases). Germline V gene data show CDR1 as SGDLS and CDR2 as YYNGEE. With 3 bases removed from V and 8 bases from J, the gap between germline ends came to 17 bases. This CDR3 spans 14 amino acids. CDR3 bases: TGTGCCAGCAGCGCGGACATCTTCCTGCGGGGCTACACCTTC. The encoded protein is CASSADIFLRGYTF.

The chain recombines TRBV7-9 with TRBJ1-4; D perhaps matches TRBD1 (6 bases). This CDR3 has 18 amino acids. V was trimmed by 2 bases and J by 0 bases, leaving 16 bases between them. Germline CDR1 SEHNR, CDR2 FQNEAQ (reference sequence). Here the CDR3 DNA reads TGTGCCAGCAGCTTACCCCCCGGGGAGGGGGCAACTAATGAAAAACTGTTTTTT. This gives the protein CASSLPPGEGATNEKLFF.

This clone was observed a few times. Here the CDR3 reads CASSFDRGQLYF. In DNA form, the CDR3 reads TGTGCCAGCAGCTTCGACAGGGGGCAGTTATATTTT. J is TRBJ1-3 and V is TRBV7-3; 10 nucleotides line up with TRBD1. Per the germline V gene, CDR1 is SGHTA and CDR2 is FQGTGA. With 3 bases clipped from V and 14 bases from J, the junction kept 4 bases outside the gene matches. This CDR3 has 12 amino acids.

About this clone: Other DNA sequences of this sample code for an identical CDR3. The rearrangement joins TRBV25-1 to TRBJ1-1; perhaps TRBD1 as D (5 bases). Germline loops: CDR1 MGHDK, CDR2 SYGVNS. The CDR3 contains 13 residues. The V and J ends lost 4 bases and 7 bases respectively, with 13 bases between them. In DNA form, the CDR3 reads TGTGCCAGCAGTGTGGGGGGTTTTAATGAAGCTTTCTTT. It translates to CASSVGGFNEAFF.

The rearrangement joins TRBV7-9 to TRBJ2-5, with 8 bases fitting TRBD2. CDR3 length: 15 amino acids. The trim removed 0 bases at V and 6 bases at J, leaving 6 bases unmatched. The germline CDR1 and CDR2 sequences are SEHNR and FQNEAQ (reference sequence). For the CDR3, the DNA is TGTGCCAGCAGCTTAGCAGCGGGAGAGTCACAGACCCAGTACTTC. This codes for CASSLAAGESQTQYF.

The chain carries TRBV29-1 and TRBJ1-2, with D tentatively TRBD1 (6 bases). This CDR3 region has 14 residues. CDR1 is SQVTM and CDR2 is ANQGSEA in the germline V gene. The ends were cut back, 1 base at V and 8 bases at J, with 17 bases in the middle. This chain's CDR3 is CSVEGVTGVLGYTF. The CDR3, as DNA: TGCAGCGTTGAAGGGGTGACAGGAGTGTTGGGCTACACCTTC.

This clone has only a few counts. The chain recombines TRBV23-1 with TRBJ2-3, with 12 nucleotides matching TRBD2. TRBV23-1 is known as an ORF, though its function is uncertain. After removal of 2 bases from V and 2 bases from J, the junction contained 2 bases not matched to a gene. The CDR3 extends over 16 amino acids. CDR3 region: CASSQRLAGVTDTQYF. Written as DNA, the CDR3 is TGCGCCAGCAGTCAACGACTAGCGGGGGTCACAGATACGCAGTATTTT.

The chain employs TRBV7-2 and TRBJ1-5; D gene uncertain. This CDR3 is 16 amino acids long. Germline V gene lookup returns CDR1 SGHTA and CDR2 FQGNSA. V lost 4 bases and J lost 4, with 17 bases in between. The DNA of the CDR3 is TGTGCCAGCAGCTCAAGTGCGGGCAACTTAAATCAGCCCCAGCATTTT. Translating it yields CASSSSAGNLNQPQHF. Looking up the rest from reference TRBV7-2 and TRBJ1-5 gives the full variable domain: GAGVSQSPSNKVTEKGKDVELRCDPISGHTALYWYRQSLGQGLEFLIYFQGNSAPDKSGLPSDRFSAERTGGSVSTLTIQRTQQEDSAVYLCASSSSAGNLNQPQHFGDGTRLSIL.

V usage is TRBV4-1 and J usage is TRBJ2-3; D ambiguous. Looked up from germline, CDR1 is MGHRA and CDR2 is YSYEKL. The CDR3 has 15 residues. Trimming removed 0 bases at V and 0 bases at J, with 7 bases between. The chain's CDR3 is CASSQDGQSTDTQYF. DNA for the CDR3: TGCGCCAGCAGCCAAGATGGGCAGAGCACAGATACGCAGTATTTT.

The chain combines TRBV9 with TRBJ2-2, with 7 bases aligning to TRBD2. The CDR3 contains 17 residues. Germline V gives CDR1 SGDLS, CDR2 YYNGEE. V was clipped by 4 bases and J by 7 bases; unmatched bases: 16. The CDR3 coding sequence is TGTGCCAGCAGCCCCTCCGTTGGGGCTACGGGAGGCGGGGAGCTGTTTTTT. Translating it yields CASSPSVGATGGGELFF.

The chain has TRBV7-9 and TRBJ2-1; maybe TRBD2 (5 bases). The length of the CDR3 is 12 residues. Germline-derived CDR1 and CDR2 are SEHNR and FQNEAQ (reference sequence). V was shortened by 3 bases and J by 7 bases, with 7 bases between the two germline ends. In nucleotides, the CDR3 is TGTGCCAGCAGCTTGAGGGATAATGAGCAGTTCTTC. It encodes CASSLRDNEQFF.

The chain combines TRBV7-8 with TRBJ2-3, with 7 bases identical to TRBD2. The CDR3 runs 16 residues. Germline lookup yields CDR1 SGHVS and CDR2 FQNEAQ. With 5 bases clipped from V and 2 bases from J, the junction kept 10 bases outside the gene matches. The chain's CDR3 is CASSPGSSGYTDTQYF. The CDR3 coding sequence is TGTGCCAGCAGCCCGGGGTCTAGCGGATACACAGATACGCAGTATTTT.

V gene TRBV27 combines with J gene TRBJ2-5; D might be TRBD2 (5 bases). The CDR3 spans 14 residues. V gave up 2 bases and J gave up 5 bases, with 12 bases separating them. Germline V gene lookup returns CDR1 MNHEY and CDR2 SMNVEV (reference sequence). The CDR3 loop is CASSLSGLVETQYF. The CDR3 DNA is TGTGCCAGCAGTTTAAGCGGCCTAGTTGAGACCCAGTACTTC.

The genes are TRBV7-9 and TRBJ2-1; TRBD1 matches at 8 bases. Germline assignment: CDR1 SEHNR and CDR2 FQNEAQ (reference sequence). The V and J ends lost 1 base and 3 bases, in that order; junction bases with no gene match: 8. This CDR3 has 17 amino acids. The CDR3 spells CASSLGTGRFVYNEQFF. CDR3 DNA sequence: TGTGCCAGCAGCTTAGGGACAGGGAGATTCGTCTACAATGAGCAGTTCTTC.

The chain is built from TRBV30 and TRBJ2-3; TRBD2 agrees at 7 bases. This CDR3 comprises 15 residues. The germline CDR1 and CDR2 sequences are GTSNPN and SVGIG (reference sequence). Trimming cost V 1 base and J 2 bases; bases outside gene matches: 6. The CDR3 region is CAWSGGSGFTDTQYF. In DNA form, the CDR3 reads TGTGCCTGGAGTGGAGGTAGCGGGTTCACAGATACGCAGTATTTT.

This chain uses TRBV2 with TRBJ1-2; 9 bases match TRBD1. The CDR3 loop spans 14 amino acids. The germline gives CDR1 SNHLY, CDR2 FYNNEI. V lost 8 bases and J lost 2; bases outside the gene matches: 6. This CDR3 is CASSGTGRNYGYTF. CDR3 DNA: TGTGCCAGCTCGGGGACAGGGAGGAACTATGGCTACACCTTC.

This chain connects TRBV4-3 to TRBJ2-3; no firm D call. Germline V lookup: CDR1 LGHNA, CDR2 YSLEER. The CDR3 has 11 residues. V shed 3 bases and J shed 4 bases, with 2 bases lying between them. The CDR3 spells CASSHSDTQYF. The CDR3 DNA sequence: TGCGCCAGCAGCCACTCAGATACGCAGTATTTT.

This chain uses TRBV21-1 with TRBJ1-1. TRBV21-1 is listed as a pseudogene. CDR3 size: 19 residues. CDR3 loop: CASSKGAVPTRPGNTEAFF. The DNA of the CDR3 is TGTGCCAGCAGCAAAGGGGCAGTACCAACTAGGCCGGGAAACACTGAAGCTTTCTTT.

This chain links TRBV7-9 with TRBJ1-2; a weak D match, TRBD1 (6 bases). The germline V and J ends were trimmed by 5 bases and 0 bases, with 13 bases remaining between them. CDR1 SEHNR and CDR2 FQNEAQ come from the germline V gene (reference sequence). This CDR3 region has 15 residues. The CDR3 is CASSHPRDTNYGYTF. CDR3 nucleotide sequence: TGTGCCAGCAGCCATCCCCGGGACACTAACTATGGCTACACCTTC.